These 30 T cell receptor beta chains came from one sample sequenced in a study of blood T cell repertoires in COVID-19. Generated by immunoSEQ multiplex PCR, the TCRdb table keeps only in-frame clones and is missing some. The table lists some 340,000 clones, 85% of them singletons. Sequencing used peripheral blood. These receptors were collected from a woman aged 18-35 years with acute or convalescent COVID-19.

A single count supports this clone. The CDR3 sequence is CASKVVAGEKLFF. In DNA form, the CDR3 reads TGTGCCAGCAAGGTGGTGGCAGGCGAAAAACTGTTTTTT. This chain uses TRBV2 with TRBJ1-4; D remains ambiguous. The V gene's germline CDR1 is SNHLY and CDR2 FYNNEI. This CDR3 is built from 13 residues. The V end lost 7 bases, the J end lost 8 bases, and 14 bases lay between the germline ends.

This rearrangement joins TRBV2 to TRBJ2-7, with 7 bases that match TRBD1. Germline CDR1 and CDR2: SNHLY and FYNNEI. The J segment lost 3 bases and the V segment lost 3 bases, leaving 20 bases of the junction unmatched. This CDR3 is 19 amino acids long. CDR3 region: CASSDRSRLLRDRHYEQYF. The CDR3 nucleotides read TGTGCCAGCAGTGATAGAAGTCGTCTACTTCGGGACAGACACTACGAGCAGTACTTC. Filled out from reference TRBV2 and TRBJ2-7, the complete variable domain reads EPEVTQTPSHQVTQMGQEVILRCVPISNHLYFYWYRQILGQKVEFLVSFYNNEISEKSEIFDDQFSVERPDGSNFTLKIRSTKLEDSAMYFCASSDRSRLLRDRHYEQYFGPGTRLTVT.

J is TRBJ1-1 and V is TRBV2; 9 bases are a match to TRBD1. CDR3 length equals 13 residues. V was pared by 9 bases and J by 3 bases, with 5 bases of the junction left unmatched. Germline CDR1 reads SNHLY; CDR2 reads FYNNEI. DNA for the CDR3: TGTGCCAGAAGGACAGGGGAGGACACTGAAGCTTTCTTT. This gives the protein CARRTGEDTEAFF.

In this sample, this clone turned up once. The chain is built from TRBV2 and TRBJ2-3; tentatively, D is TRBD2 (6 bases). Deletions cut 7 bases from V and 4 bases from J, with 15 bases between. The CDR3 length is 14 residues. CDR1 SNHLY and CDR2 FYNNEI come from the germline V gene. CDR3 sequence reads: CASKVEGLADTQYF. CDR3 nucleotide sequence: TGTGCCAGCAAGGTGGAGGGGCTCGCAGATACGCAGTATTTT. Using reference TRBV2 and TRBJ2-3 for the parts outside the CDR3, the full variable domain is EPEVTQTPSHQVTQMGQEVILRCVPISNHLYFYWYRQILGQKVEFLVSFYNNEISEKSEIFDDQFSVERPDGSNFTLKIRSTKLEDSAMYFCASKVEGLADTQYFGPGTRLTVL.

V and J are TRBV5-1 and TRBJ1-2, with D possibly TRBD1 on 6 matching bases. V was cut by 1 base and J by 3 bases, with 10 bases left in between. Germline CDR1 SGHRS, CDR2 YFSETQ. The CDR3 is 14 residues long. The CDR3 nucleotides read TGCGCCAGCAGCTTGAACCCAGGGGACTATGGCTACACCTTC. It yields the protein CASSLNPGDYGYTF.

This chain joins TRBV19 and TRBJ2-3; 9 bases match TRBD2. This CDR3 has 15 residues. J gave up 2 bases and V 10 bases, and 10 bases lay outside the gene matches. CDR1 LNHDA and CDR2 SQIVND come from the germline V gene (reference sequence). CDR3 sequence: CATAALAGHTDTQYF. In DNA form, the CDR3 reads TGTGCCACCGCCGCTCTAGCGGGACACACAGATACGCAGTATTTT.

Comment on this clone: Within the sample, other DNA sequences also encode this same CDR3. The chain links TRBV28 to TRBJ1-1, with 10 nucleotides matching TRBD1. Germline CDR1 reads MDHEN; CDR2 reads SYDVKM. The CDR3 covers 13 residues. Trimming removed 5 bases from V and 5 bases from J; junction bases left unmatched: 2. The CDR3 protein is CASSLGQGTEAFF. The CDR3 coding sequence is TGTGCCAGCAGTCTGGGACAGGGGACTGAAGCTTTCTTT. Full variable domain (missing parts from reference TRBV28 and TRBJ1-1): DVKVTQSSRYLVKRTGEKVFLECVQDMDHENMFWYRQDPGLGLRLIYFSYDVKMKEKGDIPEGYSVSREKKERFSLILESASTNQTSMYLCASSLGQGTEAFFGQGTRLTVV.

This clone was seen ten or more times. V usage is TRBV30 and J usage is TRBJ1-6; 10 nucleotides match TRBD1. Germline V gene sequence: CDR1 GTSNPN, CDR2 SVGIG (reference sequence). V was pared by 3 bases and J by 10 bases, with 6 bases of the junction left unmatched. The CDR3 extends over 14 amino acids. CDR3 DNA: TGTGCCTGGAGCCGGACAGGGGGATACTCACCCCTCCACTTT. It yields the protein CAWSRTGGYSPLHF.

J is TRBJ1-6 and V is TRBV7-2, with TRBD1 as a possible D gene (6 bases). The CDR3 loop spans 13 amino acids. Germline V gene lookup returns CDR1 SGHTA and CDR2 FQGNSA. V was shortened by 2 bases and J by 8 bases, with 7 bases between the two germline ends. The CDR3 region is CASSLNRDSPLHF. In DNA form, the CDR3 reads TGTGCCAGCAGCTTAAACAGGGATTCACCCCTCCACTTT.

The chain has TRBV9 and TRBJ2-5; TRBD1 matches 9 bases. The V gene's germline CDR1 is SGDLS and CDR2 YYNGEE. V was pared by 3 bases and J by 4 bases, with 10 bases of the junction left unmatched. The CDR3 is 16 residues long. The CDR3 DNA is TGTGCCAGCAGCGCAGGCCGGGACAGGGACCCAGAGACCCAGTACTTC. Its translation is CASSAGRDRDPETQYF.

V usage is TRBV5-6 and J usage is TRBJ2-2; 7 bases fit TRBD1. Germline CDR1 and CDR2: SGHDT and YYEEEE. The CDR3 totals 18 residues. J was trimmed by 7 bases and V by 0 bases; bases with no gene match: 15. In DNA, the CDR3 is TGTGCCAGCAGCTTGGAAAGTTTTCTCGGCAGGGGGTTCGGGGAGCTGTTTTTT. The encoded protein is CASSLESFLGRGFGELFF. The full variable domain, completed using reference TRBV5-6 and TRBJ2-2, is DAGVTQSPTHLIKTRGQQVTLRCSPKSGHDTVSWYQQALGQGPQFIFQYYEEEERQRGNFPDRFSGHQFPNYSSELNVNALLLGDSALYLCASSLESFLGRGFGELFFGEGSRLTVL.

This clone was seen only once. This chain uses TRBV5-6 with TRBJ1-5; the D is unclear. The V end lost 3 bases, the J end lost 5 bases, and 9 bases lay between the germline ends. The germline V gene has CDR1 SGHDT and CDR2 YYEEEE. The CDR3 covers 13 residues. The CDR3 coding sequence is TGTGCCAGCAGCTCGACTGGATATCAGCCCCAGCATTTT. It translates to CASSSTGYQPQHF. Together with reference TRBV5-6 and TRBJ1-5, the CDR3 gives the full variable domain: DAGVTQSPTHLIKTRGQQVTLRCSPKSGHDTVSWYQQALGQGPQFIFQYYEEEERQRGNFPDRFSGHQFPNYSSELNVNALLLGDSALYLCASSSTGYQPQHFGDGTRLSIL.

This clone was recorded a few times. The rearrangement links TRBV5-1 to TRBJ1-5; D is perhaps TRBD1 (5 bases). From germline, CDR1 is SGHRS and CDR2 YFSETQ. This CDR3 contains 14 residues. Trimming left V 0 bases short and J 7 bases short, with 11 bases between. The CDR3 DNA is TGCGCCAGCAGCTTGGACGGGGGAGGACAGCCCCAGCATTTT. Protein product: CASSLDGGGQPQHF. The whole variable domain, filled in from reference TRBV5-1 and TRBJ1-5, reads KAGVTQTPRYLIKTRGQQVTLSCSPISGHRSVSWYQQTPGQGLQFLFEYFSETQRNKGNFPGRFSGRQFSNSRSEMNVSTLELGDSALYLCASSLDGGGQPQHFGDGTRLSIL.

The CDR3 DNA follows: TGTGCCAGCAGGACGTGGCGGACCGGGGTTGAGCAGTTCTTC. Translating gives CASRTWRTGVEQFF. The chain links TRBV6-5 to TRBJ2-1; D possibly corresponds to TRBD2 (5 bases). The CDR3 is 14 amino acids. Germline CDR1 is MNHEY and CDR2 is SVGAGI. V gave up 6 bases and J gave up 9 bases, with 18 bases separating them.

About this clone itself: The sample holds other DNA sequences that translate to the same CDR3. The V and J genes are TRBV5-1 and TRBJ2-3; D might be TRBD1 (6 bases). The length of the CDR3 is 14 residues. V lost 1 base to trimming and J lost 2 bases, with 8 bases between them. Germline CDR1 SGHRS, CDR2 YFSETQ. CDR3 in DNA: TGCGCCAGCAGCTTGAGGACAGCCACAGATACGCAGTATTTT. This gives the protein CASSLRTATDTQYF.

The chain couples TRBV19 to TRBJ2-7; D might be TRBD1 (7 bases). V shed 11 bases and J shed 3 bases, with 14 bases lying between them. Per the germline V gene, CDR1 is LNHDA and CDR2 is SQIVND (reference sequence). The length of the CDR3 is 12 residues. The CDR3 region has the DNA TGTGCCGGAAGACAGGGAGGCTACGAGCAGTACTTC. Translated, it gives CAGRQGGYEQYF.

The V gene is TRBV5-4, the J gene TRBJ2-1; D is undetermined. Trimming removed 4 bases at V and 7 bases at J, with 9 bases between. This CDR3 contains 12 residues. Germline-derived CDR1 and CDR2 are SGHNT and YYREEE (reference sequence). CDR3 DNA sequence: TGTGCCAGCAGCAAGTCTCTAAATGAGCAGTTCTTC. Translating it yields CASSKSLNEQFF. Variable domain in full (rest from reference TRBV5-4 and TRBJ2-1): ETGVTQSPTHLIKTRGQQVTLRCSSQSGHNTVSWYQQALGQGPQFIFQYYREEENGRGNFPPRFSGLQFPNYSSELNVNALELDDSALYLCASSKSLNEQFFGPGTRLTVL.

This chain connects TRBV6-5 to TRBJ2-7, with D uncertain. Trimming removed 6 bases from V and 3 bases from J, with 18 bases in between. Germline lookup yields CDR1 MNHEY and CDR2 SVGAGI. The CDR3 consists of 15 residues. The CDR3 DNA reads TGTGCCAGCAGCCCCCGCTTAGGAGAGAGCTACGAGCAGTACTTC. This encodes CASSPRLGESYEQYF.

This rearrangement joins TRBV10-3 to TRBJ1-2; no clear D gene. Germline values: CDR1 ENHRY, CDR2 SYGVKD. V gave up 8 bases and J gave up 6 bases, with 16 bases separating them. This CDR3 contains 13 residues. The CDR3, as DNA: TGTGCCATCGGGAGGCCCCTTGGGGATGGCTACACCTTC. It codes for CAIGRPLGDGYTF.

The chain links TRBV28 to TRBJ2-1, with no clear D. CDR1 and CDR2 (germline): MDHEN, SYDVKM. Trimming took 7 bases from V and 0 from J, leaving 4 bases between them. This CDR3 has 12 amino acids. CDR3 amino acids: CASTVSYNEQFF. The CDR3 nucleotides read TGTGCCAGCACTGTCTCCTACAATGAGCAGTTCTTC. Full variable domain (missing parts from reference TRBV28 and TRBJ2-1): DVKVTQSSRYLVKRTGEKVFLECVQDMDHENMFWYRQDPGLGLRLIYFSYDVKMKEKGDIPEGYSVSREKKERFSLILESASTNQTSMYLCASTVSYNEQFFGPGTRLTVL.

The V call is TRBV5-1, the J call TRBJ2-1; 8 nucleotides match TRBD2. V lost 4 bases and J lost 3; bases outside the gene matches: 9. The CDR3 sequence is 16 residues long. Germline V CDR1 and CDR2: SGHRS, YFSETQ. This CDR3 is CASSLQLAENYNEQFF. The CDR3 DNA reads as TGCGCCAGCAGCCTCCAACTAGCGGAGAACTACAATGAGCAGTTCTTC.

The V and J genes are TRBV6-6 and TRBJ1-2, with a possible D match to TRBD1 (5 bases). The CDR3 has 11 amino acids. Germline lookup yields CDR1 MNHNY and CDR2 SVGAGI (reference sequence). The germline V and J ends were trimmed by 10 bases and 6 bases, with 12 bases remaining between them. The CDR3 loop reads CATNGGDGYTF. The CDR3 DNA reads TGTGCCACAAACGGGGGGGATGGCTACACCTTC.

CDR3 DNA sequence: TGCGCCAGCAACGTGCTCCTCGACGGGGACACTGAAGCTTTCTTT. It codes for CASNVLLDGDTEAFF. The rearrangement links TRBV4-1 to TRBJ1-1, with D unclear. From germline, CDR1 is MGHRA and CDR2 YSYEKL. Deletions cut 7 bases from V and 3 bases from J, with 18 bases between. The CDR3 has 15 residues.

The CDR3 sequence is CASSYGQGFVNEQFF. DNA of the CDR3: TGCGCCAGCAGCTACGGACAGGGCTTTGTGAATGAGCAGTTCTTC. The chain combines TRBV5-1 with TRBJ2-1; 8 nucleotides line up with TRBD1. This CDR3 has 15 amino acids. CDR1 and CDR2 (germline): SGHRS, YFSETQ. With V trimmed by 3 bases and J by 7 bases, 9 bases remained unmatched.

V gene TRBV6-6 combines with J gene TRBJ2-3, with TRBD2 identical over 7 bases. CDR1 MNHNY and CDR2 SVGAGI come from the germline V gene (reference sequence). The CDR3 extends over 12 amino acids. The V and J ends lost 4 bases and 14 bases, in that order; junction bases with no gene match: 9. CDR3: CASSWTSSFRYF. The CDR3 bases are TGTGCCAGCAGTTGGACTAGTTCCTTTAGGTATTTT.

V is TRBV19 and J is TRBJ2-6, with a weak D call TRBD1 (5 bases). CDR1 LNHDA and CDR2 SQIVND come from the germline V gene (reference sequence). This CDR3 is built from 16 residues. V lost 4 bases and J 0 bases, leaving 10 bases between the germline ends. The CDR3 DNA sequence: TGTGCCAGTAGTAGTGGGGCCGGCTCTGGGGCCAACGTCCTGACTTTC. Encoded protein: CASSSGAGSGANVLTF.

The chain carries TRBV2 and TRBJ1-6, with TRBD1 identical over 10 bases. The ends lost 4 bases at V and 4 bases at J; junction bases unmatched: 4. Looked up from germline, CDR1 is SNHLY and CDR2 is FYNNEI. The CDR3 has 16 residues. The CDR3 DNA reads TGTGCCAGCAGTGCCGGGACAGGGGTGTATAATTCACCCCTCCACTTT. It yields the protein CASSAGTGVYNSPLHF.

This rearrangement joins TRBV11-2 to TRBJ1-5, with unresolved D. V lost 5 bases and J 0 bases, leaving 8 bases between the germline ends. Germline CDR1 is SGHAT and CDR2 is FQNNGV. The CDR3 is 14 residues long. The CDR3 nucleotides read TGTGCCAGCAGCCTCGGTAGTAGCAATCAGCCCCAGCATTTT. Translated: CASSLGSSNQPQHF.

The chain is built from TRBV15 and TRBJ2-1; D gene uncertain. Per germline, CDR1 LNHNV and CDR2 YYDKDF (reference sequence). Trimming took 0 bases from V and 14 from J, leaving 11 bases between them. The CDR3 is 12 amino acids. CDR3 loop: CATSRDIESEFF. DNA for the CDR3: TGTGCCACCAGCAGAGATATCGAATCGGAGTTCTTC.

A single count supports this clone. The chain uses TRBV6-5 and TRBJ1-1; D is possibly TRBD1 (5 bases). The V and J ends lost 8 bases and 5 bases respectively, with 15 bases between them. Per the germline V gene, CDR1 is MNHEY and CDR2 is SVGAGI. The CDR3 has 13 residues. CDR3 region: CASVFRAGTEAFF. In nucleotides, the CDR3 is TGTGCCAGCGTGTTCAGGGCAGGAACTGAAGCTTTCTTT.